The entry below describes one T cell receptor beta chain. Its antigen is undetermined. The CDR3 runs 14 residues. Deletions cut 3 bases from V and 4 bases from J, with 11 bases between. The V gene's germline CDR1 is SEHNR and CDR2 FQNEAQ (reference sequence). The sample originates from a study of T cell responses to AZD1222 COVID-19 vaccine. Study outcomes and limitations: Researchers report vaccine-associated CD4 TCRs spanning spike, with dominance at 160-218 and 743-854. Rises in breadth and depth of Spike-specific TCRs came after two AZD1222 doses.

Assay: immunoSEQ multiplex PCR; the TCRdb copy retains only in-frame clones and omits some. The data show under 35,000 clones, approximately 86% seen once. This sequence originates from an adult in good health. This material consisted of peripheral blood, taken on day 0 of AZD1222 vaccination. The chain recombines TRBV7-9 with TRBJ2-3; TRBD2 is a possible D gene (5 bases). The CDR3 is CASSLGDLSDTQYF. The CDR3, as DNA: TGTGCCAGCAGCTTGGGAGACCTTTCAGATACGCAGTATTTT.